This T cell receptor (beta chain) stems from a study of cytomegalovirus exposure and HLA in healthy donors. PCR primers comprised 60 Vbeta and 13 Jbeta primers. Sequenced by immunoSEQ multiplex PCR; TCRdb stores in-frame clones only, minus some. The profile shows 95,000 to 150,000 clones, under 90% of them singletons. CDR1 and CDR2 from the germline V gene are SGHAT and FQNNGV. Trimming took 3 bases from V and 1 from J, leaving 9 bases between them. The CDR3 extends over 14 amino acids. The chain carries TRBV11-2 and TRBJ1-1; D is possibly TRBD1 (6 bases). The sequenced sample was PBMCs. The TCR originated in a female donor in good health and CMV-seropositive. In nucleotides, the CDR3 is TGTGCCAGCAGCTTTCCAGGGGAGAACACTGAAGCTTTCTTT. It yields the protein CASSFPGENTEAFF.